One sample yielded the 10 T cell receptor beta chains listed below, sequenced in a study of Ad26.COV2.S vaccination and SARS-CoV-2 variants. Specified treatment: roughly 20 received Ad26.COV2.S at low or high dose, single or two shots; roughly five received placebo; per-sample allocation not given. The samples were gathered on day 63 after the first injection of vaccine or placebo. Some clones are missing from TCRdb's copy, which holds only in-frame ones; the method was immunoSEQ multiplex PCR. The repertoire holds some 350,000 clones, roughly 81% seen once, with roughly 3.1% in the top ten. Sequences were derived from peripheral blood, sampled in a trial of Ad26.COV2.S vaccine versus placebo. These receptors were taken from a person between 18 and 60 years old who received the Ad26.COV2.S COVID-19 vaccine or a placebo.

The rearrangement links TRBV15 to TRBJ2-7; either TRBD1 or TRBD2 may fit D (5 bases each). This CDR3 is 16 amino acids long. Trimming took off 5 bases at V and 1 base at J, with 18 bases between the two ends. Germline V CDR1 and CDR2: LNHNV, YYDKDF (reference sequence). CDR3 sequence: CATSVSPGTESYEQYF. The CDR3 DNA is TGTGCCACCAGCGTAAGCCCCGGGACGGAATCCTACGAGCAGTACTTC. Based on the CDR3 plus reference TRBV15 and TRBJ2-7, the full variable domain is DAMVIQNPRYQVTQFGKPVTLSCSQTLNHNVMYWYQQKSSQAPKLLFHYYDKDFNNEADTPDNFQSRRPNTSFCFLDIRSPGLGDTAMYLCATSVSPGTESYEQYFGPGTRLTVT.

The J gene is TRBJ2-2, the V gene TRBV4-1; 13 positions match TRBD2. The junction had 4 bases not matched to a gene; V was cut back by 4 bases and J by 2 bases. Germline V CDR1 and CDR2: MGHRA, YSYEKL. The CDR3 has 17 residues. The CDR3 protein is CASSRVGLAGNTGELFF. In DNA, the CDR3 is TGCGCCAGCAGCCGTGTGGGACTAGCGGGAAACACCGGGGAGCTGTTTTTT.

This chain joins TRBV30 and TRBJ1-1, with D possibly being TRBD1 (6 bases). V lost 1 base and J 1 base, leaving 13 bases between the germline ends. The CDR3 has 15 amino acids. Germline V lookup: CDR1 GTSNPN, CDR2 SVGIG (reference sequence). The CDR3 DNA sequence: TGTGCCTGGAGTGCCCCCGGGACATGGAACACTGAAGCTTTCTTT. Translation gives CAWSAPGTWNTEAFF. The full variable domain, rest sourced from reference TRBV30 and TRBJ1-1, is SQTIHQWPATLVQPVGSPLSLECTVEGTSNPNLYWYRQAAGRGLQLLFYSVGIGQISSEVPQNLSASRPQDRQFILSSKKLLLSDSGFYLCAWSAPGTWNTEAFFGQGTRLTVV.

The gene calls are TRBV28 and TRBJ1-1; D might be TRBD1 (6 bases). The V gene's germline CDR1 is MDHEN and CDR2 SYDVKM. V lost 6 bases to trimming and J lost 4 bases, with 21 bases between them. CDR3 length: 16 residues. CDR3 sequence reads: CASRERQAAGFTEAFF. CDR3 DNA sequence: TGTGCCAGCAGAGAACGACAGGCGGCGGGATTCACTGAAGCTTTCTTT.

The CDR3 nucleotides read TGTGCCAGCAGTCCTCGCCGGACTAGCGGGAGGGCGAGGGAGCAGTACTTC. Its protein is CASSPRRTSGRAREQYF. The rearrangement links TRBV25-1 to TRBJ2-7; 15 nucleotides match TRBD2. The CDR3 spans 17 residues. V was clipped by 5 bases and J by 7 bases; unmatched bases: 12. The germline V gene has CDR1 MGHDK and CDR2 SYGVNS.

This clone showed up just once. The rearrangement links TRBV5-1 to TRBJ1-2, with D unclear. Germline CDR1 reads SGHRS; CDR2 reads YFSETQ. V gave up 0 bases and J gave up 2 bases, with 5 bases separating them. This CDR3 has 13 amino acids. The CDR3 DNA sequence: TGCGCCAGCAGCTTGGACCCAAACTATGGCTACACCTTC. It translates to CASSLDPNYGYTF.

The CDR3 DNA reads as TGTGCCAGCAGCCCCCATTACGGGGGGTCGGCAGATACGCAGTATTTT. This gives the protein CASSPHYGGSADTQYF. The chain has TRBV7-2 and TRBJ2-3, with 7 bases identical to TRBD2. V was clipped by 5 bases and J by 4 bases; unmatched bases: 12. CDR3 size: 16 residues. Germline-derived CDR1 and CDR2 are SGHTA and FQGNSA.

The chain links TRBV3-1 (or the pseudogene TRBV3-2) to TRBJ2-1; weak D call: TRBD2 (6 bases). V was pared by 4 bases and J by 5 bases, with 21 bases between. Germline V CDR1 and CDR2: LGHDT, YNNKEL (reference sequence). This CDR3 comprises 17 residues. The CDR3 DNA reads as TGTGCCAGCAGCCTCCCACGGGGATTAGCGGACCACAATGAGCAGTTCTTC. This translates into CASSLPRGLADHNEQFF.

The chain uses TRBV7-8 and TRBJ2-7; D unresolved. The CDR3 consists of 18 residues. The germline CDR1 and CDR2 sequences are SGHVS and FQNEAQ. V was clipped by 0 bases and J by 2 bases, with 20 bases between them. CDR3 DNA: TGTGCCAGCAGCTTAGCGGACGGGCTCTCTGGGTTCGCCTACGAGCAGTACTTC. As protein: CASSLADGLSGFAYEQYF.

The genes are TRBV4-1 and TRBJ1-5; perhaps TRBD1 as D (6 bases). Germline loops: CDR1 MGHRA, CDR2 YSYEKL. With 2 bases removed from V and 5 bases from J, the gap between germline ends came to 13 bases. This CDR3 is built from 15 residues. The CDR3 here is CASSQYGQGYQPQHF. CDR3 coding DNA: TGCGCCAGCAGCCAATATGGGCAGGGGTATCAGCCCCAGCATTTT.